This TCR beta chain was identified during a study of shared clonotypes between healthy human individuals. CDR3 size: 13 residues. Germline V gene sequence: CDR1 SEHNR, CDR2 FQNEAQ (reference sequence). After removal of 5 bases from V and 4 bases from J, the junction contained 4 bases not matched to a gene. Unsorted PBMC contributed 250 to 300 ng DNA, approximately 30,000 T cell genomes, to each replicate PCR. Using ten immunoSEQ deep assay plates, investigators sequenced unsorted PBMC DNA. Data came from immunoSEQ multiplex PCR; TCRdb stores just in-frame clones and leaves some out. The data show about 510,000 clones, 79% seen once.

The sample consisted of PBMCs. The TCR comes from a woman in her forties in good health. Some clones in this sample may be carry-over from other donors' samples. The chain has TRBV7-9 and TRBJ1-2, with 7 bases that match TRBD1. This chain's CDR3 is CASSPGTVYGYTF. The CDR3 nucleotides are TGTGCCAGCAGCCCAGGGACAGTCTATGGCTACACCTTC.